The source of this TCR beta chain is a study of blood T cell repertoires in COVID-19. Measured with immunoSEQ multiplex PCR; TCRdb has only the in-frame clones, and not every one. Here the sample spans more than 85,000 clones, under 90% being singletons. Germline CDR1 reads SQVTM; CDR2 reads ANQGSEA. The CDR3 has 14 amino acids. V dropped 6 bases and J dropped 4; count of bases not matched to a gene: 5. The TCR sequence derives from a man older than 75 with acute or convalescent COVID-19. The sample was peripheral blood. The rearrangement joins TRBV29-1 to TRBJ2-3; 12 positions match TRBD2. CDR3: CSVELAGGADTQYF. For the CDR3, the DNA is TGCAGCGTCGAACTAGCGGGAGGCGCAGATACGCAGTATTTT.